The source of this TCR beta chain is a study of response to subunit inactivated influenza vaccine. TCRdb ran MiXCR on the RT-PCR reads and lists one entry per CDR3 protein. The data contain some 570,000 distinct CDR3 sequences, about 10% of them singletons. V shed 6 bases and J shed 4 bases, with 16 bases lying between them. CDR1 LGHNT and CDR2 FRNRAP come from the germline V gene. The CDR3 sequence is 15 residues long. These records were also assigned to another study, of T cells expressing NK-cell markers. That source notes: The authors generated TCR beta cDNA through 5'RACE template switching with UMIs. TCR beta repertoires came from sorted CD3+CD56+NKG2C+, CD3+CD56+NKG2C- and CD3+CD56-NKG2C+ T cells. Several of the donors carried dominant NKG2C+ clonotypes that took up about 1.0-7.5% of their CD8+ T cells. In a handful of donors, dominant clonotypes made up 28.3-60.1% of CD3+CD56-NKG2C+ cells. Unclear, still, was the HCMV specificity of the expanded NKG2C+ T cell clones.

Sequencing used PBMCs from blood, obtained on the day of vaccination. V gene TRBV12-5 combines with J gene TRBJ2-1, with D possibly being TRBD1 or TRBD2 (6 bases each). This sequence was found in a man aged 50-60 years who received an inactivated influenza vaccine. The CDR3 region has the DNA TGTGCTAGTGGATTAGAAGGGGGGAGTTACAATGAGCAGTTCTTC. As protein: CASGLEGGSYNEQFF.